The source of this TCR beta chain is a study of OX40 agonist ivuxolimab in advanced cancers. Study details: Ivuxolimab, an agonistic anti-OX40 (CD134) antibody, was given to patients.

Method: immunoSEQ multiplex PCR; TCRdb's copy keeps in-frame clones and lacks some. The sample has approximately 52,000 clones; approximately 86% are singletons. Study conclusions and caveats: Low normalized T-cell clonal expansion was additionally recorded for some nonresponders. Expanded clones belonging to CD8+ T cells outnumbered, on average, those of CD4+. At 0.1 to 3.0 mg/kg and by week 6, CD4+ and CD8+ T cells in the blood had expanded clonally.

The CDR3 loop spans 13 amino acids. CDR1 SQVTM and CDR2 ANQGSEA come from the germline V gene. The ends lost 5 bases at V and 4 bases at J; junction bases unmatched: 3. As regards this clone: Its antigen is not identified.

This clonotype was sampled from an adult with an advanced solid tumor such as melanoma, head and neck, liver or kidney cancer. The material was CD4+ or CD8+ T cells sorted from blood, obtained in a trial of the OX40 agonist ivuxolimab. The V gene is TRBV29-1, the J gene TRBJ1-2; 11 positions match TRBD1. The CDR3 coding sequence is TGCAGCGTTCCGGGACAGGGGGTCTATGGCTACACCTTC. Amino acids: CSVPGQGVYGYTF.